This T cell receptor beta chain was recovered during a study of naive and memory T cell subsets. General study points: This RNA-based method may be sensitive to activation-related transcript changes.

A UMI-containing oligonucleotide was joined by 3' ligation to the TCR cDNA template. Adult healthy volunteers gave 2.5 ml peripheral blood for whole-blood RNA. Four PCR rounds used nested alpha and beta constant region primers plus the SP2 primer. TCRdb re-derived calls from the 5' RACE reads in MiXCR, one entry per CDR3 protein. The sample contains about 62,000 distinct CDR3 sequences, more than 6% of which appear only once. The CDR3 is 12 residues long. Trimming took 8 bases from V and 6 from J, leaving 11 bases between them. Note on this clonotype: The antigen is not known.

The V and J genes are TRBV12-3 or TRBV12-4 and TRBJ2-1; D could derive from TRBD1 or TRBD2 (5 bases each). The clonotype was recovered from a female donor in good health. CDR3 nucleotide sequence: TGTGCCAGCCGGGACCGCCGCAATGAGCAGTTCTTC. It codes for CASRDRRNEQFF.